The T cell receptor beta chain described here comes from a study of regulatory T cells in long-lasting Graves disease. Time point noted: persistent/refractory GD, antithyroid drugs over 5 years with positive TRAb. PBMC RNA was the source of the TCR library. Trimming at V came to 0 bases and at J to 7 bases, leaving 6 bases not matched to a gene. Germline V lookup: CDR1 SEHNR, CDR2 FQNEAQ (reference sequence). The CDR3 spans 16 residues. Relying on iRepertoire HTBI primers and Arm-PCR of CDR3 regions, the team built TCR beta libraries. Via MiXCR, TCRdb re-called the multiplex PCR reads, giving one row per CDR3 protein. The sample lists approximately 440,000 distinct CDR3 sequences, 20% to 30% occurring once. This clonotype turned up a few times. Its target is not known. Broader study findings: Persistent patients had more shared public clonotypes (around 2,500) than new patients (approximately 920). When disease was persistent, TRBV28, TRBJ1-2 and TRBJ2-5 were the favored segments.

The sequence derives from a female donor with Graves disease. Sequencing was performed on peripheral blood mononuclear cells (PBMCs), taken when the disease was refractory, from a patient treated with antithyroid drugs. The rearrangement joins TRBV7-9 to TRBJ2-7; TRBD2 agrees at 13 bases. CDR3 sequence: CASSLAGLAGVSEQYF. CDR3 coding DNA: TGTGCCAGCAGCTTAGCCGGACTAGCGGGAGTGAGTGAGCAGTACTTC.